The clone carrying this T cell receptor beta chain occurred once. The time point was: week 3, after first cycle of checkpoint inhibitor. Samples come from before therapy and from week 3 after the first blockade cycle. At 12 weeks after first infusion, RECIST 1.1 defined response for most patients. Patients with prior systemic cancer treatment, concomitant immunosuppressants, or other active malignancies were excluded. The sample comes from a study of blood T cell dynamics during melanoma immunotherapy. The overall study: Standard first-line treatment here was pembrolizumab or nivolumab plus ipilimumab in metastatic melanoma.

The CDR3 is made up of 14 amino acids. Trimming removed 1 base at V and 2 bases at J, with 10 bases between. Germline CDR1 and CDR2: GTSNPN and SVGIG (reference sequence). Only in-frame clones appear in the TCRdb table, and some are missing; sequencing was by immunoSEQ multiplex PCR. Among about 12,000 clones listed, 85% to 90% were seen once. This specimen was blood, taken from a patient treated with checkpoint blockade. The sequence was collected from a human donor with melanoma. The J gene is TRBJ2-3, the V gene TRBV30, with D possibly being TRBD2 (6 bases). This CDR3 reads CAWSGGGSTDTQYF. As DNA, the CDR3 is TGTGCCTGGAGTGGTGGGGGGTCCACAGATACGCAGTATTTT.